A single sample is the source of the 16 T cell receptor beta chains below, sequenced in a study of Ad26.COV2.S vaccination and SARS-CoV-2 variants. The treatment denotes: some 20 received Ad26.COV2.S at low or high dose, single or two shots; about 5 received placebo; per-sample allocation not given. Each sample was drawn 63 days after the first injection (of vaccine or placebo). Libraries were prepared by immunoSEQ multiplex PCR; TCRdb keeps only in-frame clonotypes and omits some of them. The sample yields about 370,000 clones, approximately 89% seen once. This specimen consisted of peripheral blood, obtained in a trial of Ad26.COV2.S vaccine versus placebo. Source of these receptors: a person between 18 and 65 years old who received the Ad26.COV2.S COVID-19 vaccine or a placebo.

This clone was detected once. The genes are TRBV12-5 and TRBJ2-3; D not resolved. The CDR3 extends over 15 amino acids. Deletions cut 1 base from V and 0 bases from J, with 8 bases between. CDR1 and CDR2 from the germline V gene are LGHNT and FRNRAP. CDR3 in DNA: TGTGCTAGTGGTTTGGACTGGCCTAGCACAGATACGCAGTATTTT. Protein sequence: CASGLDWPSTDTQYF.

The chain is built from TRBV27 and TRBJ2-7; 11 bases map to TRBD2. V gave up 2 bases and J gave up 0 bases; unmatched junction bases: 3. The CDR3 consists of 16 residues. CDR1 MNHEY and CDR2 SMNVEV come from the germline V gene (reference sequence). The CDR3 nucleotides are TGTGCCAGCAGTTTACGACTAGCGGGATCCTCCTACGAGCAGTACTTC. Residues: CASSLRLAGSSYEQYF.

This chain joins TRBV29-1 and TRBJ2-1, with a tentative D call TRBD2 (5 bases). V lost 0 bases and J lost 8, with 23 bases in between. Germline assignment: CDR1 SQVTM and CDR2 ANQGSEA. CDR3 length equals 17 residues. The DNA for the CDR3 is TGCAGCGTTGAAGATCCCCCCCGGCGGGTCAATGGGGATGAGCAGTTCTTC. Its protein is CSVEDPPRRVNGDEQFF.

The chain has TRBV7-3 and TRBJ1-6; TRBD1 agrees at 8 bases. The V segment lost 2 bases and the J segment 7 bases; nucleotides outside the gene matches: 4. Germline CDR1 SGHTA, CDR2 FQGTGA. The CDR3 contains 15 residues. The CDR3 here is CASSLAPGGNSPLHF. CDR3 coding DNA: TGTGCCAGCAGCTTAGCGCCAGGGGGCAATTCACCCCTCCACTTT.

This chain connects TRBV10-1 to TRBJ1-3; D remains unclear. Trimming pared 4 bases from V and 6 bases from J, leaving 13 bases between. Germline CDR1 and CDR2: WNHNN and SYGVQD (reference sequence). This CDR3 is built from 14 residues. The DNA of the CDR3 is TGCGCCAGCAGTGGTAGAGGGAGAGAAAACACCATATATTTT. It yields the protein CASSGRGRENTIYF.

The chain links TRBV19 to TRBJ2-7, with TRBD1 identical over 8 bases. The germline V gene encodes CDR1 LNHDA and CDR2 SQIVND (reference sequence). This CDR3 region has 13 residues. V lost 3 bases and J lost 5; bases outside the gene matches: 3. CDR3 sequence reads: CASSIRGRDEQYF. Here the CDR3 DNA reads TGTGCCAGTAGTATCAGGGGGCGCGACGAGCAGTACTTC.

The V gene is TRBV6-1, the J gene TRBJ2-7; TRBD1 aligns across 11 bases. Germline CDR1 reads MNHNS; CDR2 reads SASEGT. The V gene end was trimmed by 0 bases and the J gene end by 3 bases; junction bases not matched to a gene: 10. The CDR3 has 18 amino acids. The CDR3: CASSEALTGQGARYEQYF. DNA for the CDR3: TGTGCCAGCAGTGAAGCTTTAACAGGACAGGGGGCACGCTACGAGCAGTACTTC.

The gene calls are TRBV2 and TRBJ2-4, with 10 bases that match TRBD2. This CDR3 has 15 residues. CDR1 SNHLY and CDR2 FYNNEI come from the germline V gene. The CDR3 coding sequence is TGTGCTGTCAGCGGGAGGGCTGGGGCCAAAAACATTCAGTACTTC. This sequence encodes CAVSGRAGAKNIQYF. The full variable domain, with the rest looked up from reference TRBV2 and TRBJ2-4, is EPEVTQTPSHQVTQMGQEVILRCVPISNHLYFYWYRQILGQKVEFLVSFYNNEISEKSEIFDDQFSVERPDGSNFTLKIRSTKLEDSAMYFCAVSGRAGAKNIQYFGAGTRLSVL.

The chain is built from TRBV5-4 and TRBJ2-5; no clear D gene. The V end was cut by 0 bases, the J end by 5 bases, with 8 bases between. In germline, CDR1 is SGHNT, CDR2 YYREEE (reference sequence). The CDR3 is 13 residues long. The CDR3, as DNA: TGTGCCAGCAGCTTGGAAGGGTACGAGACCCAGTACTTC. As protein: CASSLEGYETQYF.

The chain has TRBV18 and TRBJ2-7, with D perhaps TRBD1 (6 bases). The CDR3 has 15 amino acids. V lost 3 bases and J lost 3, with 15 bases in between. Germline V CDR1 and CDR2: KGHSH, LQKENI. The CDR3 here is CASSPQGTPGYEQYF. CDR3 bases: TGTGCCAGCTCACCGCAGGGGACCCCTGGCTACGAGCAGTACTTC.

V usage is TRBV14 and J usage is TRBJ2-3; D is uncertain. V shed 3 bases and J shed 6 bases, with 7 bases lying between them. The CDR3 runs 12 residues. Germline loops: CDR1 SGHDN, CDR2 FVKESK. CDR3 residues: CASSHGMDTQYF. The CDR3 bases are TGTGCCAGCAGCCACGGAATGGATACGCAGTATTTT.

The DNA of the CDR3 is TGTGCCAGTAGTATTGGGCGCAGGACTAGCGGGAACAATGAGCAGTTCTTC. Translation: CASSIGRRTSGNNEQFF. The chain is built from TRBV19 and TRBJ2-1, with 12 bases matching TRBD2. The CDR3 spans 17 residues. The V gene end was trimmed by 3 bases and the J gene end by 5 bases; junction bases not matched to a gene: 8. Germline loops: CDR1 LNHDA, CDR2 SQIVND (reference sequence).

The CDR3 spells CASGDSLKAFF. Here the CDR3 DNA reads TGTGCCAGCGGGGACAGCCTTAAAGCTTTCTTT. The V and J genes are TRBV6-5 and TRBJ1-1, with 7 bases that match TRBD1. V lost 8 bases to trimming and J lost 9 bases; unmatched junction nucleotides: 6. The length of the CDR3 is 11 residues. Germline V CDR1 and CDR2: MNHEY, SVGAGI.

The V gene is TRBV6-1, the J gene TRBJ2-7, with D possibly matching TRBD1 (6 bases). CDR1 is MNHNS, CDR2 SASEGT, per germline. Trimming took 1 base from V and 3 from J, leaving 13 bases between them. The CDR3 length is 15 residues. In nucleotides, the CDR3 is TGTGCCAGCAGTGAAGACACAGGGCACATCTACGAGCAGTACTTC. Translating it yields CASSEDTGHIYEQYF.

The chain links TRBV9 to TRBJ1-2, with 10 bases lining up with TRBD1. V trimming: 0 bases; J trimming: 8 bases; junction bases outside the gene matches: 4. Per the germline V gene, CDR1 is SGDLS and CDR2 is YYNGEE. The CDR3 spans 14 residues. CDR3 nucleotides: TGTGCCAGCAGCGTAGCCGGACAGGGGGAAGGCTACACCTTC. Translation: CASSVAGQGEGYTF.

The genes are TRBV7-2 and TRBJ2-5; D is ambiguous. CDR3 size: 13 residues. With 1 base removed from V and 4 bases from J, the gap between germline ends came to 7 bases. Germline V gene lookup returns CDR1 SGHTA and CDR2 FQGNSA. CDR3 DNA sequence: TGTGCCAGCAGCTTAGAGTTGGGAGAGACCCAGTACTTC. It codes for CASSLELGETQYF. Looking up the rest from reference TRBV7-2 and TRBJ2-5 gives the full variable domain: GAGVSQSPSNKVTEKGKDVELRCDPISGHTALYWYRQSLGQGLEFLIYFQGNSAPDKSGLPSDRFSAERTGGSVSTLTIQRTQQEDSAVYLCASSLELGETQYFGPGTRLLVL.